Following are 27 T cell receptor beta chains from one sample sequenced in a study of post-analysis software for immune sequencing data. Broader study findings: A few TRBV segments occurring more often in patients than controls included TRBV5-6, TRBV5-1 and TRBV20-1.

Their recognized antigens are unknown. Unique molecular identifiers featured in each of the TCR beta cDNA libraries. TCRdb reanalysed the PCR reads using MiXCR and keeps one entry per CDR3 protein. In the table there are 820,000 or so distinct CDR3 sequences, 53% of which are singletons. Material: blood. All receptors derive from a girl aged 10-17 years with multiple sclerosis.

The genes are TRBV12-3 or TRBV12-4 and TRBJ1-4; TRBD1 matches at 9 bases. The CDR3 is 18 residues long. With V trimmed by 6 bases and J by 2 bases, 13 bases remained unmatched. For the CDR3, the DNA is TGTGCCAGCAGCCCGGGACAGGGAGGGGTAGGGACTAATGAAAAACTGTTTTTT. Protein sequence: CASSPGQGGVGTNEKLFF.

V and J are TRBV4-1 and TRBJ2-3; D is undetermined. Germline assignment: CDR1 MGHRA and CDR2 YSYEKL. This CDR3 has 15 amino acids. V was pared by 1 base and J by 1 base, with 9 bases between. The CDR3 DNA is TGCGCCAGCAGCCAAGGTAAAGAGGGCACAGATACGCAGTATTTT. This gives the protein CASSQGKEGTDTQYF.

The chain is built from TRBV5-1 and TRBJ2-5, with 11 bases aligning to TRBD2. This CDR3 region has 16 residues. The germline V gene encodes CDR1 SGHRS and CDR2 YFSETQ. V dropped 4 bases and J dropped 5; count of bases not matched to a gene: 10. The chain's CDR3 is CASSRRLAGSGETQYF. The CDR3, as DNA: TGCGCCAGCAGCCGGAGACTAGCGGGAAGCGGGGAGACCCAGTACTTC.

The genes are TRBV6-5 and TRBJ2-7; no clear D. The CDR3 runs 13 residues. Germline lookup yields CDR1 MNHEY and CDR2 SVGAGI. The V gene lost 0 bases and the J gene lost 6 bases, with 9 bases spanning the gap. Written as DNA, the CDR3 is TGTGCCAGCAGTTACTCGGTGCGTGGCGAGCAGTACTTC. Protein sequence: CASSYSVRGEQYF.

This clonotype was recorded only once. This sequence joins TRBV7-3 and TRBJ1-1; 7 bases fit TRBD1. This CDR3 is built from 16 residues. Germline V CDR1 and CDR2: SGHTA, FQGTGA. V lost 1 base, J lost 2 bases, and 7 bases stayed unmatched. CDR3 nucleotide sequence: TGTGCCAGCAGCTTAATAGGGGGCGGGGGTAACACTGAAGCTTTCTTT. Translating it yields CASSLIGGGGNTEAFF.

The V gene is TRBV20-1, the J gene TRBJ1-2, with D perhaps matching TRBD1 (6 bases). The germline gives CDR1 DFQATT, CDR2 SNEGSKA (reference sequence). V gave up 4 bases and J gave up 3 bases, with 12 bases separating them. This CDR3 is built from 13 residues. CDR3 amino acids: CSATDSSDYGYTF. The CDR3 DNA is TGCAGTGCTACGGACAGTTCCGACTATGGCTACACCTTC.

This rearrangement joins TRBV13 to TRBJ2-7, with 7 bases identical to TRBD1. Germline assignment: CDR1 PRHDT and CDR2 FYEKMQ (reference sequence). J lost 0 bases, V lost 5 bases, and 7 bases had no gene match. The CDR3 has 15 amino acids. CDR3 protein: CASSETGDISYEQYF. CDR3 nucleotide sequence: TGTGCCAGCAGCGAAACAGGGGATATCTCCTACGAGCAGTACTTC.

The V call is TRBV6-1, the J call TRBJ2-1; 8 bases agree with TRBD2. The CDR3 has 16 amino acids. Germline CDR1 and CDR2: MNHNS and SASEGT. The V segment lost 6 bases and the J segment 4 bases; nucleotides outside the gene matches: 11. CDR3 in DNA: TGTGCCAGCAGCTCGGTGGGGACTAGAGATTACAATGAGCAGTTCTTC. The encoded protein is CASSSVGTRDYNEQFF.

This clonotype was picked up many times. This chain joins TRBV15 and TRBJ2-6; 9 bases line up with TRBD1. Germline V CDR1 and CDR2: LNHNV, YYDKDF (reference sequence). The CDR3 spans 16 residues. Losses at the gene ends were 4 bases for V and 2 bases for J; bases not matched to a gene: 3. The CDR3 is CATSTQGATGANVLTF. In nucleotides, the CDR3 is TGTGCCACCAGCACACAGGGGGCAACTGGGGCCAACGTCCTGACTTTC.

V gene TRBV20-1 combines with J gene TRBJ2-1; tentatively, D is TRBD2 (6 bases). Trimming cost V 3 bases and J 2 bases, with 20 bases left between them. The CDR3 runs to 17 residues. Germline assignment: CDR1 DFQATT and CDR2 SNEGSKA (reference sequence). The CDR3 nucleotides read TGCAGTGCTAGGAACCCCCCACTAGCTGTAACCTACAATGAGCAGTTCTTC. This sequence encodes CSARNPPLAVTYNEQFF.

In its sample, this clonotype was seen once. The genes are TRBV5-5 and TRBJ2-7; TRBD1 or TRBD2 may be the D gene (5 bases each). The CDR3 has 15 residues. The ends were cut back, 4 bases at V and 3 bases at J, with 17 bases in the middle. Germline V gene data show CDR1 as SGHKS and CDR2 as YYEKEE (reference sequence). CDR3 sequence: CASSPLARGGYEQYF. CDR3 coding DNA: TGTGCCAGCAGCCCTCTCGCGAGGGGCGGCTACGAGCAGTACTTC.

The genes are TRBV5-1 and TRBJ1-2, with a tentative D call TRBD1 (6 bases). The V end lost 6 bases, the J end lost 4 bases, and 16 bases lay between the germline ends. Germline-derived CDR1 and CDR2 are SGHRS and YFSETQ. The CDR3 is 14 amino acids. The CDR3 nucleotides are TGCGCCAGCACCCCGACAGGACTTACCTATGGCTACACCTTC. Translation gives CASTPTGLTYGYTF.

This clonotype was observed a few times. CDR3: CSVYGGSPYNEQFF. CDR3 DNA: TGCAGCGTTTATGGCGGGAGCCCTTACAATGAGCAGTTCTTC. J is TRBJ2-1 and V is TRBV29-1, with 7 bases identical to TRBD2. V shed 5 bases and J 4 bases; nucleotides not matched to a gene: 8. CDR1 is SQVTM and CDR2 is ANQGSEA in the germline V gene. CDR3 size: 14 residues.

The CDR3 DNA is TGCAGCGCGTCGGGCCTGAGGGGAGATACGCAGTATTTT. Translation: CSASGLRGDTQYF. V and J are TRBV29-1 and TRBJ2-3; either TRBD1 or TRBD2 may fit D (5 bases each). The CDR3 is 13 residues long. Germline-derived CDR1 and CDR2 are SQVTM and ANQGSEA. Deletions cut 7 bases from V and 5 bases from J, with 16 bases between.

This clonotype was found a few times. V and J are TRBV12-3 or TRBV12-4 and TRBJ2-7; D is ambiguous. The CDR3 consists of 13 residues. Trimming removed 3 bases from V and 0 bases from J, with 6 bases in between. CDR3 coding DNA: TGTGCCAGCAGTTTGTATAGCTCCTACGAGCAGTACTTC. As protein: CASSLYSSYEQYF.

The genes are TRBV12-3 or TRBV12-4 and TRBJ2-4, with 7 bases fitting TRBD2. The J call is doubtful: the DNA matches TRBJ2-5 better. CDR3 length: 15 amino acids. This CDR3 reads CASSLEQRGPETQYF. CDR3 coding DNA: TGTGCCAGCAGTTTGGAACAGCGGGGACCGGAGACCCAGTACTTC.

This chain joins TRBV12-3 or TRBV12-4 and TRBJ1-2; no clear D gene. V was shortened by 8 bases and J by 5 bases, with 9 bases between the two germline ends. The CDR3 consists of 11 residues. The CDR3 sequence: CASLSRYGYTF. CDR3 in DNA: TGTGCCAGCCTCTCACGATATGGCTACACCTTC.

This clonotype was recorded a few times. The CDR3 reads CASMGAETQYF. The CDR3 bases are TGCGCCAGCATGGGGGCAGAGACCCAGTACTTC. The V call is TRBV5-1, the J call TRBJ2-5, with D possibly matching TRBD1 (6 bases). The germline gives CDR1 SGHRS, CDR2 YFSETQ. V lost 6 bases and J lost 4, with 7 bases in between. This CDR3 region has 11 residues.

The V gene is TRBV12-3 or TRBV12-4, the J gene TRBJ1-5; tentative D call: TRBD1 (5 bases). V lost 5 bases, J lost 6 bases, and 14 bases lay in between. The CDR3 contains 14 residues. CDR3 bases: TGTGCCAGCAGTCCCGACGGGGGGAGTCAGCCCCAGCATTTT. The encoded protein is CASSPDGGSQPQHF.

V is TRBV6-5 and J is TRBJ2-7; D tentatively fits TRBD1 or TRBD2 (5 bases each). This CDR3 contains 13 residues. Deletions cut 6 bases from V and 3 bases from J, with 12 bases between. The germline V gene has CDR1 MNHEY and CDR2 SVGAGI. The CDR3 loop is CASSRGEYYEQYF. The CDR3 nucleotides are TGTGCCAGCAGCCGAGGGGAGTACTACGAGCAGTACTTC.

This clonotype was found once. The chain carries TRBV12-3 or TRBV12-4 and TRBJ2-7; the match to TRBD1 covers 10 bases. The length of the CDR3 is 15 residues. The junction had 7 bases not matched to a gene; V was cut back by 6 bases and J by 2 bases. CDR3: CASSVGTGATYEQYF. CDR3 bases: TGTGCCAGCAGCGTCGGGACAGGGGCCACCTACGAGCAGTACTTC.

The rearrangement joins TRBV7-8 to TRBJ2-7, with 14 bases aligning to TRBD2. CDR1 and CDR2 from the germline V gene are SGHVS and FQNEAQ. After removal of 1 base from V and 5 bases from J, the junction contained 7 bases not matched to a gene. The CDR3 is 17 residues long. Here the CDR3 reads CASSLGGLAGVLHEQYF. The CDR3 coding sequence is TGTGCCAGCAGCTTAGGGGGACTAGCGGGAGTACTCCACGAGCAGTACTTC. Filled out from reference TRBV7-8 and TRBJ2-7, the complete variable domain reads GAGVSQSPRYKVAKRGQDVALRCDPISGHVSLFWYQQALGQGPEFLTYFQNEAQLDKSGLPSDRFFAERPEGSVSTLKIQRTQQEDSAVYLCASSLGGLAGVLHEQYFGPGTRLTVT.

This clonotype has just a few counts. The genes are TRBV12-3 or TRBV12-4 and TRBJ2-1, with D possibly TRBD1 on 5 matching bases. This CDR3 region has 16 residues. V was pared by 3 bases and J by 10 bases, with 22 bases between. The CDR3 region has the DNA TGTGCCAGCAGTTTTAGGTTCAGGGATCCAAAAGTGGAGCAGTTCTTC. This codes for CASSFRFRDPKVEQFF.

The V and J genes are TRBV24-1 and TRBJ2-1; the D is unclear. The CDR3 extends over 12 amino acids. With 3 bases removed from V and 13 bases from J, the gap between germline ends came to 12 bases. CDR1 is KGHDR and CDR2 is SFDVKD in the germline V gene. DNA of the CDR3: TGTGCCACCAGTGATGGGCCAGGTTACCAGTTCTTC. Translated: CATSDGPGYQFF.

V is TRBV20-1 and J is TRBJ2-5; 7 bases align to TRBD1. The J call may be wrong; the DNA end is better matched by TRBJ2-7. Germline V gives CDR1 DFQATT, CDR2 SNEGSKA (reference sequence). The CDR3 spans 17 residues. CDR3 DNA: TGCAGTGCTAGAGATCTGGGGCTAGGGACAGAGTCCTACGAGCAGTACTTC. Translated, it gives CSARDLGLGTESYEQYF.

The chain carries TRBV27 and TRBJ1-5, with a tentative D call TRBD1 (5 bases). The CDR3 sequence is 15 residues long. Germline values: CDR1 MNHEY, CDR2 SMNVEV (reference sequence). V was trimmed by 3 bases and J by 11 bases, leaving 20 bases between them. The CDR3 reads CASSLMGRGRSSQHF. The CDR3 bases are TGTGCCAGCAGTTTGATGGGGAGGGGCCGTTCGTCCCAGCATTTT.

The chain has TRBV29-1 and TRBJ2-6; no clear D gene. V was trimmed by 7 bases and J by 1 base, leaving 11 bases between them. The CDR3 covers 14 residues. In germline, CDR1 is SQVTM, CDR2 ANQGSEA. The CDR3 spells CSALHPSGANVLTF. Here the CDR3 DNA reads TGCAGCGCCCTACACCCGTCTGGGGCCAACGTCCTGACTTTC.